What follows describes a single T cell receptor (beta chain). The data originate from a study of blood T cells in healthy people across ages. Every donor provided around 9.3 milliliters of peripheral blood. The germline gives CDR1 MNHEY, CDR2 SVGAGI. V was shortened by 6 bases and J by 0 bases, with 12 bases between the two germline ends. The CDR3 has 15 residues. Primed by a sample-barcoded 5' primer and a J-beta primer mix, a second PCR proceeded for 7 to 11 cycles. Every cDNA molecule bore a tag from a template-switch adaptor containing 12 random nucleotides. MiXCR was run by TCRdb on the 5' RACE reads, yielding one entry per CDR3 protein. The table shows about a million distinct CDR3 sequences, with roughly 47% occurring only once.

Sequenced sample: blood. V gene TRBV6-5 combines with J gene TRBJ1-5; the D is unclear. This clonotype originated in a woman aged 60-75 years in good health. In nucleotides, the CDR3 is TGTGCCAGCAGCTCCGCCCAATCTAGCAATCAGCCCCAGCATTTT. Encoded protein: CASSSAQSSNQPQHF.